A selection of T cell receptor beta chains follows, all from one sample in a study of sequential checkpoint blockade in melanoma. Some clones are missing from TCRdb's copy, which holds only in-frame ones; the method was immunoSEQ multiplex PCR. The table lists around 37,000 clones, under 35% of them singletons. Sample: tumor tissue (inferred from file names), taken from a patient given nivolumab and ipilimumab in sequence. The origin of the receptors is a human donor with melanoma. Each CDR3 is given with its conserved first and last residue. D genes are given only for firm matches. Clone size is not always given. Where it is, it says once, few, many or a class for expanded clones.

v_gene,d_gene,j_gene,abundance,CDR3aa
TRBV14,-,TRBJ1-4,few,CASSQGSVATNEKLFF
TRBV6-8,-,TRBJ2-2,-,CASSYSQGTKDTGELFF
TRBV11-3,-,TRBJ2-7,-,CASSWTASSYEQYF
TRBV29-1,TRBD2,TRBJ2-2,-,CSASGSTGELFF
TRBV19,-,TRBJ2-1,few,CASLSRGYEQFF
TRBV11-3,TRBD2,TRBJ2-1,few,CASSWGLAGGGDEQFF
TRBV23-1,-,TRBJ2-3,few,CASSQDRDIYTDTQYF
TRBV1,-,TRBJ2-5,-,CASSQDSWGGEETQYF
TRBV5-1,TRBD2,TRBJ2-7,-,CASSSSGLAGGEQYF
TRBV9,-,TRBJ2-1,few,CASSVAGVSYNEQFF
TRBV19,-,TRBJ1-2,-,CASRLPTGGGNGYTF
TRBV19,TRBD1,TRBJ1-2,-,CASSTRHQGAPYGYTF
TRBV11-3,-,TRBJ1-1,many,CASSFSLSGKEAFF